This T cell receptor beta chain came from a study of blood T cell repertoires in COVID-19 (dated by TCRdb to 2020 to 2022). Regarding the research as a whole: Samples from collaborators originated in the United States, Italy and Spain and spanned both the acute and convalescent phases of COVID-19. The dataset comprised deeply sampled blood TCRbeta repertoires from subjects exposed to, actively infected with, or recovered from COVID-19. Where HLA class I and class II types were available, the types were taken from metadata supplied by the sample provider, not from assay-based typing. The sample metadata nearly always contained a de-identified subject ID, COVID-19 status, age in years and sex. Samples came from the ongoing ImmuneRACE study (first 160 participants) plus 1,254 subjects from 6 global collaborators. The prospective study material was composed of cDNA or gDNA derived from T cells, B-cell-depleted T cells, or PBMCs. A freely available public database, intended as a resource for researchers studying the immune response to SARS-CoV-2, is where the repertoires were released. Overall results and qualifications from the work: Clinical and demographic metadata were provided uncurated, with the amount varying by source and participant.

The CDR3 numbers 15 residues from cysteine through phenylalanine. The read is trimmed to its CDR3 DNA, 45 bases read in frame from base 1. V is cut back by 4 bases and J by 1 base, with 7 bases in the junction unmatched. CDR1 and CDR2 are drawn from the germline V gene: SGHRS, YFSETQ. TCRbeta CDR3 regions were amplified from genomic DNA by means of the immunoSEQ Assay, a bias-controlled multiplex PCR. The original methods were these. Nucleated cell counts per sample were estimated from amplification of reference gene primers within the assay. To quantify the absolute abundance of each unique TCRbeta CDR3 rearrangement, sequence reads were collapsed and filtered. Productive Simpson clonality was computed per sample as the square root of Simpson's diversity index over productive rearrangements. Sourced from immuneACCESS, this table was stored by TCRdb with only in-frame sequences that have V and J called. A share of the clones is absent; for the studies checked, an unresolved V gene accounts for under half, and the remainder has no known explanation. The DNA gave D and trimming, while V, J and clone size come from that table. The sample table shows hundreds of thousands of clones, and around 80% are seen once. The ten largest make up around 6% of the sample.

Of note for this clone: The target of this receptor is not known. No qualities accompany the bases; no much larger clone lies one base away.

The collaborating institutions used their own protocols to collect whole blood in K2EDTA tubes. For TCRbeta analysis, collaborators shipped samples as frozen whole blood, isolated PBMCs, or DNA extracted from either of those sample types. The rearrangement joined TRBV5-1 to TRBJ1-1, and TRBD1 aligns with 7 junction nucleotides. This receptor was taken from a man older than 75 with acute or convalescent COVID-19. Sequencing was performed on peripheral blood. In nucleotide form, the sequence is TGCGCCAGCAGCGCACTACAGGGGAGGAACACTGAAGCTTTCTTT. Its amino acids are CASSALQGRNTEAFF.